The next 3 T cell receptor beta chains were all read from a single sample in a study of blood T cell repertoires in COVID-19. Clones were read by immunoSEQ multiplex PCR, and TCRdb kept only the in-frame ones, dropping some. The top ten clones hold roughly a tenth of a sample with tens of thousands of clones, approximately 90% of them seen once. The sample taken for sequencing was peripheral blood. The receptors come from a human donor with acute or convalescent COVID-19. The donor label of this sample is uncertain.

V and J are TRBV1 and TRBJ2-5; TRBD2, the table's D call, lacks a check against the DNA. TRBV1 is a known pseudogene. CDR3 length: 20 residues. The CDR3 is CTSSRNPKQSGTSGDGAQYF. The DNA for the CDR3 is TGCACCAGCAGCCGAAACCCGAAACAGTCCGGGACTAGCGGCGACGGGGCCCAGTACTTC.

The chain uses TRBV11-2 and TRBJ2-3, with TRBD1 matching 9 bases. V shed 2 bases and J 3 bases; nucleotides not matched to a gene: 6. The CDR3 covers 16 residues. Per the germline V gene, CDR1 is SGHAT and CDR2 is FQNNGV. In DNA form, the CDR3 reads TGTGCCAGCAGCTTACAGACAGGGGGAGGGACAGATACGCAGTATTTT. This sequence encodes CASSLQTGGGTDTQYF.

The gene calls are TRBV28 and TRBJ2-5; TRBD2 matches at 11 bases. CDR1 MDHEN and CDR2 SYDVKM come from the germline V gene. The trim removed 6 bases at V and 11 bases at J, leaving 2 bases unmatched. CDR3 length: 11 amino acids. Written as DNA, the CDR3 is TGTGCCAGCAGACGGACTAGCGGGCAGTACTTC. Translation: CASRRTSGQYF. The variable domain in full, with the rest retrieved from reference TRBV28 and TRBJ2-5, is DVKVTQSSRYLVKRTGEKVFLECVQDMDHENMFWYRQDPGLGLRLIYFSYDVKMKEKGDIPEGYSVSREKKERFSLILESASTNQTSMYLCASRRTSGQYFGPGTRLLVL.